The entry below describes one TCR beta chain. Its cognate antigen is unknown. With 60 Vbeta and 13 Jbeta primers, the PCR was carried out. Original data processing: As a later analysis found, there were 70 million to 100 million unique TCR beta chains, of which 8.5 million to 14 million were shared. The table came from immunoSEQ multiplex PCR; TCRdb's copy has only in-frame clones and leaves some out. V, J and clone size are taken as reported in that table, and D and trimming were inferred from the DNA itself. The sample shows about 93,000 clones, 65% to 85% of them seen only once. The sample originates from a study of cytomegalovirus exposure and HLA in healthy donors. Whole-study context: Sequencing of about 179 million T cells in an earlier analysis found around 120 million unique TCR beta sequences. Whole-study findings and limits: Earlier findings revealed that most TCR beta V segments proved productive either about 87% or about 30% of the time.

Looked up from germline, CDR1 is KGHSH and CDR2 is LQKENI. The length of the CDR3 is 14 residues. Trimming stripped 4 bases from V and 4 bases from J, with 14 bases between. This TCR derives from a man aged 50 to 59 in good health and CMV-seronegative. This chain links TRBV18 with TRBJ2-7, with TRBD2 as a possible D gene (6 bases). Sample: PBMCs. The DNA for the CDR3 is TGTGCCAGCTCACTCCGACTAGTTTCGTACGAGCAGTACTTC. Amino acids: CASSLRLVSYEQYF. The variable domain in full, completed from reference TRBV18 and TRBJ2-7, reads NAGVMQNPRHLVRRRGQEARLRCSPMKGHSHVYWYRQLPEEGLKFMVYLQKENIIDESGMPKERFSAEFPKEGPSILRIQQVVRGDSAAYFCASSLRLVSYEQYFGPGTRLTVT.